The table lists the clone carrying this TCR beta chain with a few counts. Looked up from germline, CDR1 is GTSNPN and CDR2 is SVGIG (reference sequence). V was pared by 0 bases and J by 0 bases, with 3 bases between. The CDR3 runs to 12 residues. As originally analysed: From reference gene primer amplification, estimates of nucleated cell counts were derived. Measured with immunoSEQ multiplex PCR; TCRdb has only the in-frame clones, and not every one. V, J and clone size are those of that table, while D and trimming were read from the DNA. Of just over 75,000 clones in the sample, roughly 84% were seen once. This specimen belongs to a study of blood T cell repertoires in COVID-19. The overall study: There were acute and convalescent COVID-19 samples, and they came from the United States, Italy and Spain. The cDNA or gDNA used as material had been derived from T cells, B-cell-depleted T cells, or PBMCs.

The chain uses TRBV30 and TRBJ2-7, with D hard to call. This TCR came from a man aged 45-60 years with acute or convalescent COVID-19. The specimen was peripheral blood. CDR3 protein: CAWSVSSYEQYF. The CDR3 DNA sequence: TGTGCCTGGAGTGTGAGCTCCTACGAGCAGTACTTC.